The present T cell receptor beta chain was sequenced within a study of blood T cells in healthy people across ages. V shed 2 bases and J shed 3 bases, with 10 bases lying between them. Germline V gene data show CDR1 as SGHDN and CDR2 as FVKESK. This CDR3 comprises 14 residues. Then a second PCR, running roughly 7 to 11 cycles, was carried out with a sample-barcoded 5' primer and a J-beta primer mix. From the 5' RACE reads, TCRdb called clonotypes with MiXCR, one entry per CDR3 protein. The sample shows about 1.5 million distinct CDR3 sequences, about 42% of them seen only once. The chain recombines TRBV14 with TRBJ1-1; the D is unclear. Sequences were obtained from blood. The sequence was obtained from a woman aged 18-29 years in good health. The CDR3 DNA is TGTGCCAGCAGCCAAAACTTGGTGGACACTGAAGCTTTCTTT. Its translation: CASSQNLVDTEAFF.